This TCR beta chain came from a study of CD8+CD57+ T cells in acquired aplastic anemia. All sequencing subjects had displayed CD8+CD57+ cell expansion on flow cytometry. Genomic DNA provided the template from which TCR beta VDJ and CDR3 profiles were obtained. From the reads, TCRdb called clonotypes with MiXCR, one entry per CDR3 protein. Among hundreds of thousands of distinct CDR3 sequences, more than 25% were seen once, and the ten largest hold under 0.95%. As to this clonotype: This may stem from a read error, because a much larger clone lies one nucleotide away.

The clonotype comes from a human donor with aplastic anemia. The sample taken for sequencing was sorted CD4+, CD8+, or CD8+CD57+ T cells (not recorded which) from PBMCs.

CDR3 bases: TGTGCCAGCGGCTTAGGCTGGCGGGGCTCTGGAAACACCATATATTTT. Translating gives CASGLGWRGSGNTIYF. This rearrangement joins TRBV7-6 to TRBJ1-3, with no clear D. This CDR3 is built from 16 residues. Germline CDR1 SGHVS, CDR2 FNYEAQ.